The present TCR beta chain was sequenced within a study of cytomegalovirus exposure and HLA in healthy donors. Background on the study: In an early release, HLA-typed donors contributed roughly 85 million unique TCR sequences.

This clone was recorded a few times. Its target is not known. Study observations and caveats: The investigators catalogued 180 or so TCR beta chains as cytomegalovirus-associated.

With V trimmed by 2 bases and J by 4 bases, 7 bases remained unmatched. The CDR3 spans 15 residues. Germline V gene sequence: CDR1 SGHDT, CDR2 YYEEEE. Researchers ran the PCR with 60 Vbeta and 13 Jbeta primers. Generated by immunoSEQ multiplex PCR, the TCRdb table keeps only in-frame clones and is missing some. The table records approximately 240,000 clones, 82% of them present only once. V usage is TRBV5-6 and J usage is TRBJ2-5; 8 nucleotides align to TRBD2. The receptor was derived from a woman between 40 and 50 years old in good health and CMV-seropositive. Sequencing was performed on PBMCs. CDR3 DNA sequence: TGTGCCAGCAGCTTTCGGATCCGGGGGGGAGAGACCCAGTACTTC. Encoded protein: CASSFRIRGGETQYF. Looking up the rest from reference TRBV5-6 and TRBJ2-5 gives the full variable domain: DAGVTQSPTHLIKTRGQQVTLRCSPKSGHDTVSWYQQALGQGPQFIFQYYEEEERQRGNFPDRFSGHQFPNYSSELNVNALLLGDSALYLCASSFRIRGGETQYFGPGTRLLVL.